The subject of this entry is one TCR beta chain. The assay was immunoSEQ multiplex PCR, and TCRdb's table has in-frame clones only and misses some. The data contain 190,000 or so clones, over 55% of them singletons. This sample is part of a study of cytotoxic CD8 clonotypes in ibrutinib-treated CLL. The sample consisted of PBMCs, taken after 24 months of ibrutinib treatment. The source of this sequence is a human donor with chronic lymphocytic leukemia.

CDR3 DNA sequence: TGCGCCAGCAGCCAAGATTACGGCAACTTCAACACTGAAGCTTTCTTT. Its translation is CASSQDYGNFNTEAFF. V and J are TRBV4-3 and TRBJ1-1; no definite D call. Trimming pared 0 bases from V and 2 bases from J, leaving 13 bases between. Germline V gene sequence: CDR1 LGHNA, CDR2 YSLEER. CDR3 size: 16 residues.